One and the same sample provided the 9 T cell receptor beta chains below, sequenced in a study of blood T cell repertoires in COVID-19. The repertoire was sequenced with immunoSEQ multiplex PCR; TCRdb's copy has only in-frame clones and lacks some. The data hold 650,000 to 800,000 clones, with about nine tenths observed a single time. The sample consisted of peripheral blood. The receptors shown here come from a woman between 18 and 29 years old with acute or convalescent COVID-19.

The chain carries TRBV6-6 and TRBJ1-1; D possibly corresponds to TRBD1 (5 bases). This CDR3 has 14 residues. Trimming removed 0 bases at V and 1 base at J, with 6 bases between. Germline values: CDR1 MNHNY, CDR2 SVGAGI (reference sequence). The CDR3 reads CASSYSTANTEAFF. The CDR3 nucleotides are TGTGCCAGCAGTTACTCGACAGCGAACACTGAAGCTTTCTTT.

The chain uses TRBV18 and TRBJ2-2; D is possibly TRBD1 (6 bases). The germline V gene encodes CDR1 KGHSH and CDR2 LQKENI. V lost 2 bases, J lost 4 bases, and 11 bases lay in between. The CDR3 is 15 residues long. The CDR3 nucleotides read TGTGCCAGCTCACCATCAGGGGTTGGCACCGGGGAGCTGTTTTTT. Residues: CASSPSGVGTGELFF.

This clone has only one observation. V and J are TRBV4-3 and TRBJ1-2; 12 bases are shared with TRBD1. Trimming at V came to 3 bases and at J to 8 bases, leaving 10 bases not matched to a gene. This CDR3 is 16 amino acids long. In germline, CDR1 is LGHNA, CDR2 YSLEER. The CDR3 bases are TGCGCCAGCAGCCAGGATACGGGACAGGGGGCCGGCGGCTACACCTTC. It yields the protein CASSQDTGQGAGGYTF.

CDR3 DNA: TGTGCCAGCAGTTACACGGGATCCCACAACGAGCAGTACTTC. Protein sequence: CASSYTGSHNEQYF. V and J are TRBV6-5 and TRBJ2-7; D is perhaps TRBD2 (5 bases). Germline values: CDR1 MNHEY, CDR2 SVGAGI. The CDR3 sequence is 14 residues long. Deletions cut 2 bases from V and 5 bases from J, with 13 bases between.

This rearrangement joins TRBV5-1 to TRBJ2-5; the match to TRBD2 covers 9 bases. The germline gives CDR1 SGHRS, CDR2 YFSETQ. The CDR3 runs to 16 residues. Unmatched junction bases numbered 4, after V lost 0 bases and J lost 1 base. The CDR3: CASSLVLAGFQETQYF. In DNA form, the CDR3 reads TGCGCCAGCAGCTTGGTGCTAGCGGGGTTCCAAGAGACCCAGTACTTC.

V and J are TRBV18 and TRBJ1-3; no clear D gene. Germline CDR1 is KGHSH and CDR2 is LQKENI. The CDR3 consists of 14 residues. V shed 1 base and J shed 6 bases, with 10 bases lying between them. The CDR3 sequence is CASSPLTDVNTIYF. Written as DNA, the CDR3 is TGTGCCAGCTCACCACTTACAGATGTAAACACCATATATTTT. Full variable domain (remainder filled in from reference TRBV18 and TRBJ1-3): NAGVMQNPRHLVRRRGQEARLRCSPMKGHSHVYWYRQLPEEGLKFMVYLQKENIIDESGMPKERFSAEFPKEGPSILRIQQVVRGDSAAYFCASSPLTDVNTIYFGEGSWLTVV.

The chain combines TRBV24-1 with TRBJ2-2; 8 bases agree with TRBD1. CDR3 length: 17 residues. V lost 1 base and J lost 1; bases outside the gene matches: 4. Germline lookup yields CDR1 KGHDR and CDR2 SFDVKD. The CDR3 loop is CATSDLGTGQNTGELFF. Written as DNA, the CDR3 is TGTGCCACCAGTGATTTAGGGACAGGTCAGAACACCGGGGAGCTGTTTTTT.

This chain uses TRBV11-2 with TRBJ2-3; TRBD2 aligns across 12 bases. This CDR3 has 15 residues. The V segment lost 4 bases and the J segment 6 bases; nucleotides outside the gene matches: 5. The germline gives CDR1 SGHAT, CDR2 FQNNGV. CDR3 nucleotide sequence: TGTGCCAGCAGCTGGCTAGCGGGGGGGCGTGATACGCAGTATTTT. It encodes CASSWLAGGRDTQYF.

The J gene is TRBJ1-1, the V gene TRBV6-5; a weak D match, TRBD1 (5 bases). Germline V lookup: CDR1 MNHEY, CDR2 SVGAGI. This CDR3 region has 14 residues. Trimming removed 0 bases at V and 5 bases at J, with 10 bases between. The CDR3: CASSYSEGRTEAFF. The CDR3 region has the DNA TGTGCCAGCAGTTACTCGGAGGGGCGGACTGAAGCTTTCTTT.